This passage covers 5 T cell receptor beta chains from one sample sequenced in a study of human T cells and chemical hapten exposure. Time point in this sample: patch test 1, 2 weeks after DPC sensitization. As for treatment: therapeutic diphenylcyclopropenone sensitization with weekly scalp DPC. TCRdb reprocessed the RACE reads with MiXCR, giving one entry per CDR3 protein. Of tens of thousands of distinct CDR3 sequences detected, approximately 12% appear once; the ten largest clones hold 3.5% to 4.5%. Material: whole blood, obtained in connection with sensitization to the hapten diphenylcyclopropenone (DPC). All receptors come from a woman aged 55-70 years with alopecia areata. Some clones in this sample may be carry-over from other donors' samples.

The chain is built from TRBV9 and TRBJ2-7; 7 nucleotides line up with TRBD1. CDR3 length: 12 amino acids. The ends lost 1 base at V and 6 bases at J; junction bases unmatched: 1. Germline CDR1 reads SGDLS; CDR2 reads YYNGEE. Written as DNA, the CDR3 is TGTGCCAGCAGCGTAAACAGGGGCGAGCAGTACTTC. This sequence encodes CASSVNRGEQYF.

The chain uses TRBV30 and TRBJ1-2; 8 bases fit TRBD1. CDR3 size: 13 residues. Per germline, CDR1 GTSNPN and CDR2 SVGIG (reference sequence). V lost 2 bases to trimming and J lost 7 bases; unmatched junction nucleotides: 6. The CDR3 region is CAWSSGGAVGYTF. The DNA for the CDR3 is TGTGCCTGGAGTTCAGGGGGCGCGGTTGGCTACACCTTC.

This clonotype was recorded at least ten times. The chain is built from TRBV10-3 and TRBJ2-5; D might be TRBD1 (5 bases). V dropped 5 bases and J dropped 5 bases, with 21 bases sitting between them. The CDR3 sequence is 16 residues long. Germline CDR1 ENHRY, CDR2 SYGVKD. The CDR3 DNA is TGTGCCATCAGTCCCCAATTGTCACAGGTGGGGGAGACCCAGTACTTC. This translates into CAISPQLSQVGETQYF.

This clonotype was counted ten times or more. The rearrangement uses TRBV9 and TRBJ2-2; no definite D call. The CDR3 has 13 residues. Germline CDR1 reads SGDLS; CDR2 reads YYNGEE. Trimming took 3 bases from V and 2 from J, leaving 5 bases between them. This chain's CDR3 is CASSASNTGELFF. The CDR3 nucleotides are TGTGCCAGCAGCGCATCTAACACCGGGGAGCTGTTTTTT.

This clonotype was detected many times. The rearrangement joins TRBV5-1 to TRBJ2-6, with 8 bases lining up with TRBD1. The J segment lost 3 bases and the V segment lost 3 bases, leaving 8 bases of the junction unmatched. From germline, CDR1 is SGHRS and CDR2 YFSETQ. The CDR3 consists of 17 residues. The CDR3 DNA reads as TGCGCCAGCAGCTCCCTGGACAGGGTTGGTGGGGCCAACGTCCTGACTTTC. Protein product: CASSSLDRVGGANVLTF.